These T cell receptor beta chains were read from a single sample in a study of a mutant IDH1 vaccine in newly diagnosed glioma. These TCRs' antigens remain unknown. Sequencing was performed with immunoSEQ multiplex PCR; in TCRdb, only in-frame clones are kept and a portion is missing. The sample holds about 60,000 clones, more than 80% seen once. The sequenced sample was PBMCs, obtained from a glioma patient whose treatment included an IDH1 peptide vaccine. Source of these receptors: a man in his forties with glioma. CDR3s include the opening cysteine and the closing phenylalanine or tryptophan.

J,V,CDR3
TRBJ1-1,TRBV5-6,CASSLRGRWNTEAFF
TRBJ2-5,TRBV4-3,CASSQGGTSGRQETQYF
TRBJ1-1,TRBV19,CASSGGPQNTEAFF
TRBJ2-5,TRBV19,CASSTQGVETQYF
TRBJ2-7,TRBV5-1,CASSTGIGKPYEQYF
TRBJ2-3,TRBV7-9,CASSLSTRTDTQYF
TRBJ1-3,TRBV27,CASSPTQPGNTIYF
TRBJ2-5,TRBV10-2,CASSEGAEPAETQYF
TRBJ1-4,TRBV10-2,CASRVGATNEKLFF
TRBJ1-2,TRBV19,CASSIETGTGGYTF
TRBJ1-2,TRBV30,CAWTRDGYGYTF
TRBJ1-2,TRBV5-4,CASSPDRVYGYTF
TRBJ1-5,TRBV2,CASWTGVLDQPQHF
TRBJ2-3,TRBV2,CASLGRGTDTQYF
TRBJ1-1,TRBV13,CASSLAGQGGTEAFF
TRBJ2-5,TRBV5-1,CASSLGGQQLTQYF
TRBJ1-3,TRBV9,CASSVGGNTIYF
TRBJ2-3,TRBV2,CASYRTSGFQSTDTQYF
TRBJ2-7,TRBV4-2,CASSLRGELAGYEQYF
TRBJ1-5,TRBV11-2,CASSLGQRAGQPQHF
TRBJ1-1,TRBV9,CASSAQGARITEAFF
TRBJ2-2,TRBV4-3,CASRKDWAGVNTGELFF
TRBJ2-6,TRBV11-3,CASSPGLAGPGANVLTF
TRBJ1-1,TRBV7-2,CASSFPGMGTEAFF
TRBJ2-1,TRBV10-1,CASSEWLAGDNEQFF
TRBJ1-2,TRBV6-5,CASSYSRAANYGYTF
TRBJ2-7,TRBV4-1,CASSQGGAYEQYF
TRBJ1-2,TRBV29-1,CSVESTMYGYTF
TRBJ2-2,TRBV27,CASRTNTGELFF
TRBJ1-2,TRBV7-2,CASSPASSGYTF
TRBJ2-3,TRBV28,CASSPSDTDTQYF
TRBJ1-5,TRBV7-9,CASSFDTSNQPQHF
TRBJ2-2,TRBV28,CASSFTHFGTSSGELFF
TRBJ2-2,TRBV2,CASNRDRDTGELFF
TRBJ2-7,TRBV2,CASRDRQGSYEQYF
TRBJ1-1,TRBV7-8,CASSLGQGVGAFF
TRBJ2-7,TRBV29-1,CSVEGRGYEQYF
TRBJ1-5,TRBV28,CASLRTAANQPQHF
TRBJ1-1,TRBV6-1,CASSESVNTEAFF
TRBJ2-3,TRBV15,CATSRYRDRATDTQYF
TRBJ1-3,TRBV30,CAWSAGDSGNTIYF
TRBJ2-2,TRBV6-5,CASSYSMRVPGELFF
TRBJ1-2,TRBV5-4,CASSLAGGGAAF
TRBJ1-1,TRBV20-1,CSAEDDTEAFF
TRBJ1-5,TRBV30,CAWSVSDLAYSNQPQHF
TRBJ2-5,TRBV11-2,CASSSGQGETQYF
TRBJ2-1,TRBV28,CASSFRTGDEQFF
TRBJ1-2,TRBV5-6,CASSFVTDRYGYTF
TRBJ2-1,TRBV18,CASSPQGPLNNEQFF
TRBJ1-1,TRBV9,CASSEDGGDTEAFF
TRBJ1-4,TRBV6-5,CASSSGPLTEKLFF
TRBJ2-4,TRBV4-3,CASSQEYRDIQYF
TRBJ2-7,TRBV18,CASSPSTFSYEQYF
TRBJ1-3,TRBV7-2,CASSLRPGAGGNTIYF
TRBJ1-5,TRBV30,CAWSDRLRQPQHF
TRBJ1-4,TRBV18,CASSPRAVTNEKLFF